These 3 T cell receptor beta chains were sequenced from one sample in a study of shared clonotypes between healthy human individuals. Generated by immunoSEQ multiplex PCR, the TCRdb table keeps only in-frame clones and is missing some. Here the sample spans some 800,000 clones, 80% to 95% being singletons. Terminally differentiated effector memory CD45RA+ cells were left out of the naive CD8 fraction, which was CD45RO-negative and positively selected for CCR7. What was sequenced was naive CD8+ T cells sorted from blood. Every receptor here comes from a man aged 30 to 39 in good health.

The chain joins TRBV7-2 to TRBJ2-7; 7 bases line up with TRBD1. This CDR3 spans 14 amino acids. The germline gives CDR1 SGHTA, CDR2 FQGNSA. V was pared by 4 bases and J by 9 bases, with 12 bases of the junction left unmatched. As DNA, the CDR3 is TGTGCCAGCAGCTACGCGGTTTTAGGGGGCGGGCAGTACTTC. It specifies CASSYAVLGGGQYF.

V gene TRBV5-1 combines with J gene TRBJ2-7, with a weak D call TRBD1 (6 bases). Looked up from germline, CDR1 is SGHRS and CDR2 is YFSETQ. With 4 bases removed from V and 3 bases from J, the gap between germline ends came to 17 bases. The CDR3 has 15 amino acids. The CDR3 DNA is TGCGCCAGCAGCCCCCTTGTCGGGGACAACTACGAGCAGTACTTC. Translating it yields CASSPLVGDNYEQYF. Supplemented by reference TRBV5-1 and TRBJ2-7, the full variable domain reads KAGVTQTPRYLIKTRGQQVTLSCSPISGHRSVSWYQQTPGQGLQFLFEYFSETQRNKGNFPGRFSGRQFSNSRSEMNVSTLELGDSALYLCASSPLVGDNYEQYFGPGTRLTVT.

This chain connects TRBV2 to TRBJ2-3; 9 bases are shared with TRBD2. The J segment lost 1 base and the V segment lost 6 bases, leaving 5 bases of the junction unmatched. Germline CDR1 reads SNHLY; CDR2 reads FYNNEI. The CDR3 covers 15 residues. The CDR3 bases are TGTGCCAGCAGGCCGCGGGAGGGTGGCACAGATACGCAGTATTTT. Translation: CASRPREGGTDTQYF.